The rows below give T cell receptor beta chains drawn from one sample of a study of blood T cell repertoires in COVID-19. Clones were sequenced by immunoSEQ multiplex PCR, and TCRdb holds only the in-frame ones, with some missing. The top ten clones hold less than 3.5% of a sample with 400,000 or so clones, roughly 86% of them seen once. The sample consisted of peripheral blood. These receptors all come from a human donor in a cohort sampled during active COVID-19. Both conserved end residues are part of each CDR3. The D gene is left open where the match is weak. Expanded clones are given a class, and other clones once, few, many or no size at all.

j_call clone_size d_call v_call cdr3_aa cdr3_nt
TRBJ1-2 . TRBD1 TRBV6-5 CASSTTGTGAYGYTF TGTGCCAGCAGTACAACCGGGACAGGGGCTTATGGCTACACCTTC
TRBJ2-1 once . TRBV4-1 CASSQVGVSYNEQFF TGCGCCAGCAGCCAAGTAGGGGTCTCCTACAATGAGCAGTTCTTC
TRBJ1-1 . . TRBV11-3 CASSLGANTEAFF TGTGCCAGCAGCTTAGGAGCGAACACTGAAGCTTTCTTT
TRBJ1-3 . . TRBV15 CATSRDFTGGAGNTIYF TGTGCCACCAGCAGAGATTTTACGGGGGGCGCGGGAAACACCATATATTTT
TRBJ1-3 . . TRBV29-1 CSVDRTDGDTIYF TGCAGCGTAGACAGGACAGATGGTGACACCATATATTTT
TRBJ1-1 . TRBD1 TRBV19 CASSIDPDRGRAAFF TGTGCCAGTAGTATAGATCCGGACAGGGGGCGTGCAGCTTTCTTT
TRBJ1-2 . . TRBV11-2 CASSLEGGSAGYTF TGTGCCAGCAGCTTAGAAGGAGGCTCGGCTGGCTACACCTTC
TRBJ1-5 once . TRBV30 CAWSDEGVSNQPQHF TGTGCCTGGAGTGACGAAGGGGTTAGCAATCAGCCCCAGCATTTT
TRBJ1-1 . TRBD1 TRBV5-4 CASSSADRGGRTEAFF TGTGCCAGCAGCTCCGCGGACAGGGGAGGACGGACTGAAGCTTTCTTT
TRBJ1-1 . . TRBV28 CASSLTPGVGTEAFF TGTGCCAGCAGTCTAACACCAGGGGTTGGGACTGAAGCTTTCTTT
TRBJ2-1 . TRBD2 TRBV5-1 CASSVGPSGPSSYNEQFF TGCGCCAGCAGCGTCGGGCCTAGCGGCCCGAGCTCCTACAATGAGCAGTTCTTC
TRBJ1-6 . TRBD1 TRBV20-1 CSASGQGAHSPLHF TGCAGTGCTAGTGGTCAGGGGGCCCATTCACCCCTCCACTTT